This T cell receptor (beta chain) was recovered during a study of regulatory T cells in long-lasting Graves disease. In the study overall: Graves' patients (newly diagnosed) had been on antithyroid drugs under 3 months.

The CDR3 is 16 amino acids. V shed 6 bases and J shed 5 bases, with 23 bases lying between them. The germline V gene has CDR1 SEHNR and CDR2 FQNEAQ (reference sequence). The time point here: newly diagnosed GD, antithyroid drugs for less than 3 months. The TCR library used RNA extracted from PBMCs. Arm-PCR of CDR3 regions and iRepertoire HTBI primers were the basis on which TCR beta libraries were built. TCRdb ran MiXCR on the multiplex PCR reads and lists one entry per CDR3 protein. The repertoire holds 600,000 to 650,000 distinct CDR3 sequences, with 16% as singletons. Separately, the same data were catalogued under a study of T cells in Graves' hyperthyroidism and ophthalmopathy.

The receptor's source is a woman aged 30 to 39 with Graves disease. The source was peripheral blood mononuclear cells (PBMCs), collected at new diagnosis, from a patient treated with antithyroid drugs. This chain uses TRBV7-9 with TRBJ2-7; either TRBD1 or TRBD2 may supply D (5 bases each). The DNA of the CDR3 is TGTGCCAGCAGGGCCGGGGCGCAGATCTTTGGCGACGAGCAGTACTTC. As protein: CASRAGAQIFGDEQYF.